This T cell receptor (beta chain) is drawn from a study of blood T cell repertoires in COVID-19. As for the study in general: The samples span acute and convalescent COVID-19 from the United States, Italy and Spain. PBMCs, B-cell-depleted T cells, or T cells were the source of the cDNA or gDNA that made up the material.

Measured with immunoSEQ multiplex PCR; TCRdb has only the in-frame clones, and not every one. Among about 220,000 clones, approximately 80% were seen once, and the ten largest hold approximately 3.1%. The CDR3 spans 15 residues. V was trimmed by 4 bases and J by 4 bases, leaving 14 bases between them. Germline V gene lookup returns CDR1 SGHAT and CDR2 FQNNGV. Individuals aged about 18 to 89 years were recruited from some 26 US areas. The TCR sequence derives from a woman in her sixties or seventies who had recovered from COVID-19. Material for sequencing was PBMCs or T cells enriched from blood (not recorded which). This sequence joins TRBV11-2 and TRBJ2-1; TRBD2 might be the D (5 bases). The CDR3 protein is CASSSRVTGYNEQFF. In DNA, the CDR3 is TGTGCCAGCAGCTCGAGGGTAACGGGTTACAATGAGCAGTTCTTC.